This passage covers 26 T cell receptor beta chains from one sample sequenced in a study of early T cells in non-severe SARS-CoV-2 infection. TCRdb redid the calling of the 5' RACE reads with MiXCR, one entry per CDR3 protein. The sample lists fewer than 100,000 distinct CDR3 sequences, over 9.5% occurring once. Material for sequencing was whole blood. Receptors originate from an adult who was a healthcare worker with PCR-confirmed SARS-CoV-2 infection or an uninfected control (not recorded which).

V and J are TRBV28 and TRBJ2-6; weak D call: TRBD1 (5 bases). CDR1 and CDR2 from the germline V gene are MDHEN and SYDVKM. This CDR3 contains 17 residues. The V end was cut by 5 bases, the J end by 0 bases, with 14 bases between. The CDR3 DNA sequence: TGTGCCAGCAGTCCTAGGGGCCACAGCTCTGGGGCCAACGTCCTGACTTTC. It specifies CASSPRGHSSGANVLTF.

This clonotype turned up a few times. The rearrangement joins TRBV28 to TRBJ2-6; unclear D gene. The germline V gene encodes CDR1 MDHEN and CDR2 SYDVKM. This CDR3 contains 16 residues. V was trimmed by 7 bases and J by 0 bases, leaving 13 bases between them. In nucleotides, the CDR3 is TGTGCCAGCATTACTAATCGGTTCTCTGGGGCCAACGTCCTGACTTTC. It encodes CASITNRFSGANVLTF.

The V call is TRBV15, the J call TRBJ2-5, with D possibly matching TRBD2 (5 bases). Germline V lookup: CDR1 LNHNV, CDR2 YYDKDF (reference sequence). This CDR3 is 14 amino acids long. V shed 1 base and J shed 5 bases, with 11 bases lying between them. The CDR3 sequence is CATSRGRRGETQYF. The CDR3 DNA sequence: TGTGCCACCAGCAGAGGACGTCGGGGTGAGACCCAGTACTTC.

The sample holds many counts of this clonotype. The gene calls are TRBV6-1 and TRBJ2-1; 9 nucleotides line up with TRBD2. The CDR3 consists of 15 residues. J lost 1 base, V lost 11 bases, and 9 bases had no gene match. CDR1 is MNHNS, CDR2 SASEGT, per germline. CDR3 nucleotides: TGTGCCGTCAGGGGCGGGAGGGGATCCTACAATGAGCAGTTCTTC. This sequence encodes CAVRGGRGSYNEQFF.

This chain connects TRBV20-1 to TRBJ2-1, with D possibly matching TRBD2 (5 bases). The germline V gene encodes CDR1 DFQATT and CDR2 SNEGSKA (reference sequence). The CDR3 consists of 11 residues. Trimming left V 7 bases short and J 5 bases short, with 9 bases between. The CDR3 coding sequence is TGCAGTGGGAGCGGAGACAATGAGCAGTTCTTC. It specifies CSGSGDNEQFF.

This chain uses TRBV4-2 with TRBJ2-3, with 10 bases matching TRBD2. Per the germline V gene, CDR1 is LGHNA and CDR2 is YNFKEQ. CDR3 size: 14 residues. With V trimmed by 9 bases and J by 2 bases, 5 bases remained unmatched. CDR3 nucleotides: TGTGCCAGTCACGGGACTAGCGACACAGATACGCAGTATTTT. Its translation: CASHGTSDTDTQYF.

The chain joins TRBV29-1 to TRBJ2-1; TRBD1 agrees at 7 bases. After removal of 3 bases from V and 2 bases from J, the junction contained 10 bases not matched to a gene. The germline CDR1 and CDR2 sequences are SQVTM and ANQGSEA. The CDR3 has 16 amino acids. The CDR3 loop is CSVEDTGQTTYNEQFF. CDR3 DNA: TGCAGCGTTGAGGACACGGGACAGACAACCTACAATGAGCAGTTCTTC.

The genes are TRBV12-3 or TRBV12-4 and TRBJ2-3, with a tentative D call TRBD2 (6 bases). The V end was cut by 7 bases, the J end by 2 bases, with 10 bases between. There are 13 residues in the CDR3. CDR3 in DNA: TGTGCCAGCATCCGGGACTCCACAGATACGCAGTATTTT. Translation: CASIRDSTDTQYF.

The chain links TRBV20-1 to TRBJ2-7; D may be TRBD2 (5 bases). Germline CDR1 is DFQATT and CDR2 is SNEGSKA (reference sequence). The CDR3 sequence is 16 residues long. V lost 0 bases, J lost 0 bases, and 15 bases lay in between. The CDR3 loop is CSARDLGIGVSYEQYF. The DNA for the CDR3 is TGCAGTGCTAGAGATCTCGGGATCGGGGTCTCCTACGAGCAGTACTTC.

This chain connects TRBV3-1 to TRBJ1-2; tentatively, D is TRBD1 (5 bases). CDR3 length: 13 residues. Germline CDR1 is LGHDT and CDR2 is YNNKEL (reference sequence). Trimming removed 4 bases from V and 5 bases from J, with 11 bases in between. This CDR3 is CASSPTQGYGYTF. The DNA for the CDR3 is TGTGCCAGCAGCCCCACCCAGGGTTATGGCTACACCTTC.

The chain carries TRBV12-3 or TRBV12-4 and TRBJ1-2, with D uncertain. Between the trimmed V and J ends, which lost 6 bases and 6 bases, there was a span of 32 bases. The CDR3 runs 19 residues. The CDR3 here is CASSPVARTGRLFINGYTF. In nucleotides, the CDR3 is TGTGCCAGCAGCCCCGTCGCCAGGACTGGACGTCTTTTTATTAATGGCTACACCTTC.

The CDR3 is CASSAGTDSYEQYF. The CDR3 nucleotides are TGTGCCAGCAGCGCCGGGACGGACTCCTACGAGCAGTACTTC. This chain connects TRBV7-2 to TRBJ2-7, with D perhaps matching TRBD1 or TRBD2 (5 bases each). This CDR3 has 14 residues. Trimming took 5 bases from V and 0 from J, leaving 11 bases between them. Per germline, CDR1 SGHTA and CDR2 FQGNSA.

At least ten counts were recorded for this clonotype. The V gene is TRBV18, the J gene TRBJ2-7; a possible D gene is TRBD1 (6 bases). Trimming stripped 2 bases from V and 4 bases from J, with 9 bases between. Germline loops: CDR1 KGHSH, CDR2 LQKENI. The CDR3 length is 13 residues. CDR3 bases: TGTGCCAGCTCACCAGACAGGCAATACGAGCAGTACTTC. Protein sequence: CASSPDRQYEQYF.

In this sample, this clonotype turned up a few times. V usage is TRBV12-3 or TRBV12-4 and J usage is TRBJ2-2; maybe TRBD2 (6 bases). This CDR3 is 18 amino acids long. V lost 1 base, J lost 5 bases, and 20 bases lay in between. CDR3 in DNA: TGTGCCAGCAGTTTAGACCGACTAGTGGATGGATCGACCGGGGAGCTGTTTTTT. This translates into CASSLDRLVDGSTGELFF.

There are a few counts of this clonotype. V is TRBV5-4 and J is TRBJ2-7; 11 nucleotides match TRBD2. CDR3 length: 18 amino acids. V dropped 3 bases and J dropped 1; count of bases not matched to a gene: 12. Germline V lookup: CDR1 SGHNT, CDR2 YYREEE (reference sequence). Written as DNA, the CDR3 is TGTGCCAGCAGCTACGGGACTAGCGGTAGTCCCTCGTCCTACGAGCAGTACTTC. This encodes CASSYGTSGSPSSYEQYF.

This clonotype was picked up a small number of times. The chain is built from TRBV29-1 and TRBJ2-1, with 10 nucleotides matching TRBD1. J gave up 8 bases and V 6 bases, and 7 bases lay outside the gene matches. Germline CDR1 SQVTM, CDR2 ANQGSEA. This CDR3 is built from 13 residues. The CDR3 spells CSVDRGALDEQFF. CDR3 DNA sequence: TGCAGCGTGGACAGGGGGGCTTTAGATGAGCAGTTCTTC.

Ten or more counts support this clonotype. This chain links TRBV7-9 with TRBJ2-7; 13 bases line up with TRBD2. The CDR3 is 17 amino acids. The germline V gene has CDR1 SEHNR and CDR2 FQNEAQ (reference sequence). Trimming at V came to 6 bases and at J to 0 bases, leaving 8 bases not matched to a gene. CDR3 DNA sequence: TGTGCCAGCAGGCCCGGGACTAGCGGGGATAGCTCCTACGAGCAGTACTTC. It codes for CASRPGTSGDSSYEQYF.

This clonotype appeared a few times. The J gene is TRBJ2-7, the V gene TRBV27, with D perhaps TRBD1 (5 bases). Trimming took 5 bases from V and 0 from J, leaving 11 bases between them. CDR3 length: 14 residues. Germline V CDR1 and CDR2: MNHEY, SMNVEV (reference sequence). The CDR3 bases are TGTGCCAGCAGTCCGGCCGGACACTCCTACGAGCAGTACTTC. Amino acid sequence: CASSPAGHSYEQYF.

In this sample, this clonotype turned up many times. This rearrangement joins TRBV20-1 to TRBJ2-3; TRBD2 matches at 11 bases. CDR3 length: 16 residues. The ends lost 0 bases at V and 4 bases at J; junction bases unmatched: 6. The germline V gene encodes CDR1 DFQATT and CDR2 SNEGSKA (reference sequence). CDR3 coding DNA: TGCAGTGCTAGAGAGGCTAGCGGGAGGATCGCAGATACGCAGTATTTT. This gives the protein CSAREASGRIADTQYF.

J is TRBJ2-2 and V is TRBV5-4; D may be TRBD2 (6 bases). The germline V and J ends were trimmed by 3 bases and 2 bases, with 14 bases remaining between them. This CDR3 spans 16 amino acids. Germline CDR1 is SGHNT and CDR2 is YYREEE (reference sequence). CDR3 loop: CASSSKTRLNTGELFF. The DNA for the CDR3 is TGTGCCAGCAGCTCGAAGACTAGATTAAACACCGGGGAGCTGTTTTTT.

The CDR3 DNA is TGTGCCAGCAGCCCACGGGGCCTTACCGACAATGAGCAGTTCTTC. It specifies CASSPRGLTDNEQFF. The chain joins TRBV3-1 to TRBJ2-1; either TRBD1 or TRBD2 may supply D (5 bases each). Deletions cut 4 bases from V and 5 bases from J, with 15 bases between. The CDR3 consists of 15 residues. The germline CDR1 and CDR2 sequences are LGHDT and YNNKEL (reference sequence).

This clonotype was detected ten times or more. This rearrangement joins TRBV27 to TRBJ2-1, with 12 bases fitting TRBD2. The germline V gene encodes CDR1 MNHEY and CDR2 SMNVEV (reference sequence). The CDR3 is made up of 15 amino acids. V trimming: 6 bases; J trimming: 7 bases; junction bases outside the gene matches: 7. CDR3 amino acids: CASRFLAGGGNEQFF. CDR3 sequence (DNA): TGTGCCAGCAGATTTCTAGCGGGAGGGGGAAATGAGCAGTTCTTC.

Notes on this clonotype: Germline and junction disagree at one end, which may indicate a read error. CDR3 in amino acids: CASNQGTSGQQETQYF. In DNA form, the CDR3 reads TGTGCCAGCAACCAAGGGACTAGCGGGCAGCAAGAGACCCAGTACTTC. V usage is TRBV4-2 and J usage is TRBJ2-5; 12 nucleotides agree with TRBD2. The CDR3 length is 16 residues. Germline V lookup: CDR1 LGHNA, CDR2 YNFKEQ.

This clonotype appeared a few times. V gene TRBV6-2 or TRBV6-3 combines with J gene TRBJ2-4; 11 bases agree with TRBD2. Germline lookup yields CDR1 MNHEY and CDR2 SVGEGT. Losses at the gene ends were 7 bases for V and 5 bases for J; bases not matched to a gene: 4. The CDR3 contains 14 residues. CDR3 region: CASTTSGSQNIQYF. Written as DNA, the CDR3 is TGTGCCAGCACCACTAGCGGGAGTCAAAACATTCAGTACTTC.

This clonotype was recorded at least ten times. This chain joins TRBV7-6 and TRBJ2-1; D gene unclear. Germline V gene data show CDR1 as SGHVS and CDR2 as FNYEAQ. Trimming removed 0 bases at V and 6 bases at J, with 3 bases between. The CDR3 runs to 12 residues. CDR3 in amino acids: CASSLALNEQFF. The CDR3 DNA follows: TGTGCCAGCAGCTTAGCACTCAATGAGCAGTTCTTC. The full variable domain, rest sourced from reference TRBV7-6 and TRBJ2-1, is GAGVSQSPRYKVTKRGQDVALRCDPISGHVSLYWYRQALGQGPEFLTYFNYEAQQDKSGLPNDRFSAERPEGSISTLTIQRTEQRDSAMYRCASSLALNEQFFGPGTRLTVL.

The V and J genes are TRBV20-1 and TRBJ2-1; the match to TRBD2 covers 7 bases. From germline, CDR1 is DFQATT and CDR2 SNEGSKA (reference sequence). The CDR3 has 14 residues. V lost 7 bases and J lost 0; bases outside the gene matches: 6. The CDR3 reads CSGQAGSSYNEQFF. CDR3 sequence (DNA): TGCAGTGGACAAGCGGGGAGCTCCTACAATGAGCAGTTCTTC.